This T cell receptor beta chain was observed in a study of long-term antiretroviral therapy in people with HIV. Overall study findings and caveats: Clones that had undergone expansion before ART dominated the repertoire at all time points.

Survey-level resolution applied to immunoSEQ assay v3.0. Sequencing was performed with immunoSEQ multiplex PCR; in TCRdb, only in-frame clones are kept and a portion is missing. Among 25,000 to 35,000 clones, over 90% were seen once, and the ten largest hold about 6.4%. Regarding this clone: Its target is not known.

All participants with HIV were treated in the United States. Germline-derived CDR1 and CDR2 are MDHEN and SYDVKM. The CDR3 totals 15 residues. V was cut by 5 bases and J by 7 bases, with 20 bases left in between. This material consisted of unsorted PBMCs, taken about 6.5 years after starting antiretroviral therapy. This receptor was obtained from a woman aged 35 to 49 with HIV. The V call is TRBV28, the J call TRBJ1-2, with TRBD1 as a possible D gene (5 bases). The CDR3 DNA reads TGTGCCAGCAGTCCAAAGGCGGCGGGACCCTTTGGCTACACCTTC. Its protein product is CASSPKAAGPFGYTF.